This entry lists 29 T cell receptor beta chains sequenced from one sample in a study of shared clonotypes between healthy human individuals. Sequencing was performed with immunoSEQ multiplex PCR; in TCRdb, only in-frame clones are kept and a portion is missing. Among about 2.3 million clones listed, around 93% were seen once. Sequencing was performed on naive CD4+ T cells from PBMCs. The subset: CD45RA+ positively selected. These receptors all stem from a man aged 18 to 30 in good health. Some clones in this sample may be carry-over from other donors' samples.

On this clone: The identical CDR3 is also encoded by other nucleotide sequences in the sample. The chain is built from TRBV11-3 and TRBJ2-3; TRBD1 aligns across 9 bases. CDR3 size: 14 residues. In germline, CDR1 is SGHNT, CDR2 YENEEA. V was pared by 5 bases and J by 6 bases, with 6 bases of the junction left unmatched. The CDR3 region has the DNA TGTGCCAGCAGCCTCTCACAGGGGGCGGATACGCAGTATTTT. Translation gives CASSLSQGADTQYF.

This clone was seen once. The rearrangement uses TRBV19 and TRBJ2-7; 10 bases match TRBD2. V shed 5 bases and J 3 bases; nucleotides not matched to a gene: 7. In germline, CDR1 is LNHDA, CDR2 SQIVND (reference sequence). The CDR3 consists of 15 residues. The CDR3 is CASSAASGSRYEQYF. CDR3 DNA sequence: TGTGCCAGTAGTGCGGCTAGCGGGAGCCGCTACGAGCAGTACTTC.

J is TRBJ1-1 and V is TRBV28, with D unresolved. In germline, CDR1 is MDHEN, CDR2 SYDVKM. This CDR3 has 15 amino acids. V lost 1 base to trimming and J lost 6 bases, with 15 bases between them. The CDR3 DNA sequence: TGTGCCAGCAGTTTATACCCGGGAGGAACGGCTGAAGCTTTCTTT. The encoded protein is CASSLYPGGTAEAFF.

In nucleotides, the CDR3 is TGTGCCAGCTCGACAGTTCCTAGCGGGAGTGCGAACACCGGGGAGCTGTTTTTT. It yields the protein CASSTVPSGSANTGELFF. V usage is TRBV18 and J usage is TRBJ2-2; 10 positions match TRBD2. The CDR3 consists of 18 residues. The germline V gene has CDR1 KGHSH and CDR2 LQKENI. The junction had 10 bases not matched to a gene; V was cut back by 6 bases and J by 0 bases.

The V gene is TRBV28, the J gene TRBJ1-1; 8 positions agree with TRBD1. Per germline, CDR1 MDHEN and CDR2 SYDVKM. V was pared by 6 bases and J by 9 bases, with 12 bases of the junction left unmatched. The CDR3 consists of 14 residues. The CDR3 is CASSPQGGPGKAFF. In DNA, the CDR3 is TGTGCCAGCAGCCCACAGGGGGGTCCGGGCAAAGCTTTCTTT.

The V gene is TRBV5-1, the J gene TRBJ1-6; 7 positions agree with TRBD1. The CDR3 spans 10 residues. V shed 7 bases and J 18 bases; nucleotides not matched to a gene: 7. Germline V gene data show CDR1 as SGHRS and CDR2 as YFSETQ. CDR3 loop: CASSGQLSHF. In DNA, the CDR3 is TGCGCCAGCTCGGGACAGCTTTCCCACTTT.

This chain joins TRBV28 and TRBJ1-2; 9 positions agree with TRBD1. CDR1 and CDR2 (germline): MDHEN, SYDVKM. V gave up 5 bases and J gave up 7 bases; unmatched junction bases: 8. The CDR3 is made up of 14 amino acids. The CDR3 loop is CASSAGQGRGGYTF. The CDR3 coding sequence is TGTGCCAGCAGTGCTGGACAGGGGCGGGGTGGCTACACCTTC.

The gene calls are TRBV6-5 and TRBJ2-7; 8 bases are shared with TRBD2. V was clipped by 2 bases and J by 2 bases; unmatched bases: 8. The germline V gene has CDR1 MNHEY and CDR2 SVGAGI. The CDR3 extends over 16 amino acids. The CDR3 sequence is CASSYGSGSRTYEQYF. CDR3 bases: TGTGCCAGCAGTTACGGGAGCGGGAGCAGGACCTACGAGCAGTACTTC.

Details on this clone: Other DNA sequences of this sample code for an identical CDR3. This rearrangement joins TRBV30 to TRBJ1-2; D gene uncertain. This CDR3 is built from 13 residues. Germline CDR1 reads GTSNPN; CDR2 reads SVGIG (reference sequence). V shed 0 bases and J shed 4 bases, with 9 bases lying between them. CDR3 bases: TGTGCCTGGAGTGTACAAGGGTTCTATGGCTACACCTTC. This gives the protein CAWSVQGFYGYTF.

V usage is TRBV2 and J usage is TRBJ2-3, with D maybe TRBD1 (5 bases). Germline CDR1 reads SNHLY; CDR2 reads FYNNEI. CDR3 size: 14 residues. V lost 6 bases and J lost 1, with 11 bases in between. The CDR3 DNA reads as TGTGCCAGCAGCGCAGGGAAGGGCACAGATACGCAGTATTTT. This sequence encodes CASSAGKGTDTQYF.

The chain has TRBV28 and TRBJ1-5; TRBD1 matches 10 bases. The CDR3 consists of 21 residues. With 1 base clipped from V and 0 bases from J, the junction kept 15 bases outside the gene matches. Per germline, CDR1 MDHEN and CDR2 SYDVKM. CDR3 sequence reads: CASSLFVWRTGGRYSNQPQHF. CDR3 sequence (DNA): TGTGCCAGCAGTTTATTCGTTTGGCGGACAGGGGGAAGGTATAGCAATCAGCCCCAGCATTTT.

The DNA of the CDR3 is TGTGCCAACAGCGGGGGGCGAAATCAGCCCCAGCATTTT. Translation gives CANSGGRNQPQHF. This chain connects TRBV28 to TRBJ1-5; tentative D call: TRBD1 (6 bases). Deletions cut 10 bases from V and 4 bases from J, with 14 bases between. The V gene's germline CDR1 is MDHEN and CDR2 SYDVKM. The CDR3 loop spans 13 amino acids.

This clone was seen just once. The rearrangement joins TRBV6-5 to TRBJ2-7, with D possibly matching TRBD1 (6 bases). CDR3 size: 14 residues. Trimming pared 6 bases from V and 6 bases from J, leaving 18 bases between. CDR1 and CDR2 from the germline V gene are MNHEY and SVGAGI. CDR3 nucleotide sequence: TGTGCCAGCAGCCCTGCTAGGGGGATCGTCGAGCAGTACTTC. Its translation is CASSPARGIVEQYF.

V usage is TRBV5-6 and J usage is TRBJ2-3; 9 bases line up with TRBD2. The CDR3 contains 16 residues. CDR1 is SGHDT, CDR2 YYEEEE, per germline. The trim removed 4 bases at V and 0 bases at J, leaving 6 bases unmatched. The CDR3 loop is CASSLTSGLSTDTQYF. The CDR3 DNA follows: TGTGCCAGCAGCCTAACTAGCGGGCTTAGCACAGATACGCAGTATTTT.

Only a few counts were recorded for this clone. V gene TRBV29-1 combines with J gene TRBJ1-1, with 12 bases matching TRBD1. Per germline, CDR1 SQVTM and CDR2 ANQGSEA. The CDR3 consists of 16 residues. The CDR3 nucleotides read TGCAGTGGGACCGGGACAGGGGGCGAGTGGAACACTGAAGCTTTCTTT. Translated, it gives CSGTGTGGEWNTEAFF.

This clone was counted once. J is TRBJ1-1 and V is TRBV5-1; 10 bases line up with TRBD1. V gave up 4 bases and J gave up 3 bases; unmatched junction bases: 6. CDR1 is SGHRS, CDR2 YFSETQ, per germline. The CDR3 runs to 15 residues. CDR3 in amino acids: CASSRLGTGDTEAFF. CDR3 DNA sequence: TGCGCCAGCAGCAGACTCGGGACAGGGGACACTGAAGCTTTCTTT.

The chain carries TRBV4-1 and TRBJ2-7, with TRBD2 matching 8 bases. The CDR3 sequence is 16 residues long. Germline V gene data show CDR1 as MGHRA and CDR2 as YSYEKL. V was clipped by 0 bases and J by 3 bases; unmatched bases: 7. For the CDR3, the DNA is TGCGCCAGCAGCCAAGATTTTACTAGCGGATACTACGAGCAGTACTTC. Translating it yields CASSQDFTSGYYEQYF.

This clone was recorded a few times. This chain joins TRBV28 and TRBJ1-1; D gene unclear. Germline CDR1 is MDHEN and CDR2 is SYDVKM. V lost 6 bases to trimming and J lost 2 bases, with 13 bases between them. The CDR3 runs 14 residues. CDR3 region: CASSLAQFNTEAFF. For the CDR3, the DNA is TGTGCCAGCAGCCTCGCCCAGTTCAACACTGAAGCTTTCTTT.

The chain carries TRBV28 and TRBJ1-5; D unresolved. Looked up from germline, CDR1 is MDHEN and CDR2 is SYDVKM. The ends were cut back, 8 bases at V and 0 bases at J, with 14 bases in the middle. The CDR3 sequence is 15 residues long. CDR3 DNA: TGTGCCAGCTCCGAACACAGCAATAGCAATCAGCCCCAGCATTTT. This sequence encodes CASSEHSNSNQPQHF. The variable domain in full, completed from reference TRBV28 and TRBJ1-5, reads DVKVTQSSRYLVKRTGEKVFLECVQDMDHENMFWYRQDPGLGLRLIYFSYDVKMKEKGDIPEGYSVSREKKERFSLILESASTNQTSMYLCASSEHSNSNQPQHFGDGTRLSIL.

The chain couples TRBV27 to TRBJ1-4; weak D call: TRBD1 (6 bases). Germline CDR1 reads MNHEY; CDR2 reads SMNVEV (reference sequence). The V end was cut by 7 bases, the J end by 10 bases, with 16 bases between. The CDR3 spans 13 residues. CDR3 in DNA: TGTGCCAGCACCACTTTGGGGGGCGGAAAACTGTTTTTT. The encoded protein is CASTTLGGGKLFF.

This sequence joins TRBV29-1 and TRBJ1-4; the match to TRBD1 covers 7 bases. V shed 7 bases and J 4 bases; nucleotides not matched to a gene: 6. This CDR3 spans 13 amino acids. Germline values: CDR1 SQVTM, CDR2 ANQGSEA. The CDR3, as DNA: TGCAGCGCCCAGACAGGGTTTAATGAAAAACTGTTTTTT. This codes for CSAQTGFNEKLFF.

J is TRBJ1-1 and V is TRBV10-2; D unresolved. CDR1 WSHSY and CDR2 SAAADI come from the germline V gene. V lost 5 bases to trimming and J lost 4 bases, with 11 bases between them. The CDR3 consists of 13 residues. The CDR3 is CASSSGFGTEAFF. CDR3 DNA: TGCGCCAGCAGTTCGGGGTTTGGCACTGAAGCTTTCTTT.

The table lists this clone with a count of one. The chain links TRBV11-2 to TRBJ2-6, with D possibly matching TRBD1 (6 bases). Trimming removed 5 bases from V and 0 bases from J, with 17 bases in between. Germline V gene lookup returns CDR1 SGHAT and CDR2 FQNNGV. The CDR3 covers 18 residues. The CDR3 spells CASSPGRGPSSGANVLTF. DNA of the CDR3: TGTGCCAGCAGCCCCGGCAGGGGCCCGAGCTCTGGGGCCAACGTCCTGACTTTC.

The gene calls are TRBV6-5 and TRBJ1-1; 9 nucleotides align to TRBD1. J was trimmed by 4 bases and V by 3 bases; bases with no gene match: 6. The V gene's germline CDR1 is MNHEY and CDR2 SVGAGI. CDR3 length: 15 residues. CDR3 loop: CASSYFRQGGTEAFF. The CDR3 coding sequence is TGTGCCAGCAGTTATTTTCGACAGGGGGGCACTGAAGCTTTCTTT.

CDR3 nucleotides: TGCGCCAGCAGCTTACCTGAGCGGGAGGTTTACGAGCAGTACTTC. Translation: CASSLPEREVYEQYF. This chain links TRBV5-1 with TRBJ2-7; the match to TRBD2 covers 9 bases. V lost 2 bases, J lost 4 bases, and 7 bases stayed unmatched. CDR1 is SGHRS and CDR2 is YFSETQ in the germline V gene. The CDR3 length is 15 residues.

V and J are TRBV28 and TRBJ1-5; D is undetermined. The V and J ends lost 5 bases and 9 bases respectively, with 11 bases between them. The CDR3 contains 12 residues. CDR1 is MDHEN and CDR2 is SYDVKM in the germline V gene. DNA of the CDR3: TGTGCCAGCAGTCCACTGGGTGGGCCCCAGCATTTT. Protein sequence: CASSPLGGPQHF.

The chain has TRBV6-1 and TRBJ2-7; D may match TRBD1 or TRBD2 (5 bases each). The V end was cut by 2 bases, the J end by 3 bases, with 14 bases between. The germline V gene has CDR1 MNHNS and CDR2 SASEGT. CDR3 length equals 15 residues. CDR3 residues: CASSELGRDHYEQYF. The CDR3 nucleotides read TGTGCCAGCAGTGAATTGGGTCGGGACCACTACGAGCAGTACTTC.

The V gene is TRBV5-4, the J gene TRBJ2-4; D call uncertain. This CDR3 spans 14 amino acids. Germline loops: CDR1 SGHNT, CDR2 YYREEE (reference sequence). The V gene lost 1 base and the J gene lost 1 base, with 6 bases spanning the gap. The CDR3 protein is CASSLTTAKNIQYF. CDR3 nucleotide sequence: TGTGCCAGCAGCTTGACGACGGCCAAAAACATTCAGTACTTC.

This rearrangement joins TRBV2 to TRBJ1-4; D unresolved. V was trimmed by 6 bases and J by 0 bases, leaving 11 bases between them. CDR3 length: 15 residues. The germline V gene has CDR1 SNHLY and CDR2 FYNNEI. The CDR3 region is CASRENAATNEKLFF. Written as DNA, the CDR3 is TGTGCCAGCAGGGAGAACGCTGCAACTAATGAAAAACTGTTTTTT.